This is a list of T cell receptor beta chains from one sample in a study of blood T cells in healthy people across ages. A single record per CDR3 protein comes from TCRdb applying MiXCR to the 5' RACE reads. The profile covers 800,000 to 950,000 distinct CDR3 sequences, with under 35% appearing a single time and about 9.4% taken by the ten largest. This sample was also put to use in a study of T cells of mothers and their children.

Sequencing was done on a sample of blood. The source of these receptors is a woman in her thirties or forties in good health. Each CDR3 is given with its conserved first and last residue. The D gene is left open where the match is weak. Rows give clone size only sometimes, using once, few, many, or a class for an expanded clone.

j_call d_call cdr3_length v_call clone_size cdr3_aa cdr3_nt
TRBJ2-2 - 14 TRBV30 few CACRGTANTGELFF TGTGCCTGCCGGGGGACAGCGAACACCGGGGAGCTGTTTTTT
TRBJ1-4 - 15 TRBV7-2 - CASSLASLLNEKLFF TGTGCCAGCAGCTTAGCATCACTGCTCAATGAAAAACTGTTTTTT
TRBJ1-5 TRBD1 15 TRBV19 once CASNKRTGLNQPRHF TGTGCCAGTAATAAAAGGACAGGTCTAAATCAGCCCCGGCATTTT
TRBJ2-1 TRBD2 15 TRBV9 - CASSVGVAGGQEQFF TGTGCCAGCAGCGTAGGGGTAGCGGGGGGCCAGGAGCAGTTCTTC
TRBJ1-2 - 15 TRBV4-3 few CASSQDSGLNNGYTF TGCGCCAGCAGCCAAGATTCGGGACTTAATAATGGCTACACCTTC
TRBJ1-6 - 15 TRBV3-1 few CASSAMGNVDSPLHF TGTGCCAGCAGCGCGATGGGGAATGTGGATTCACCCCTCCACTTT
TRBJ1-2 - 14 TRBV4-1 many CASSQEPGAGGYTF TGCGCCAGCAGCCAAGAACCGGGGGCGGGAGGCTACACCTTC
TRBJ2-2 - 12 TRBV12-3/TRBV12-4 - CASKAGAGELFF TGTGCCAGCAAGGCCGGGGCCGGGGAGCTGTTTTTT
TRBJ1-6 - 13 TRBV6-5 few CASSYIGTGTLHF TGTGCCAGCAGTTATATTGGGACTGGTACCCTCCACTTT
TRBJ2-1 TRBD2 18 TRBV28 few CASSLYSWASGSYNEQFF TGTGCCAGCAGTTTATATTCCTGGGCTAGCGGGTCCTACAATGAGCAGTTCTTC
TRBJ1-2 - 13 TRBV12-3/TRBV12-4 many CASSNLQGYGYTF TGTGCCAGCAGTAACCTCCAGGGATATGGCTACACCTTC
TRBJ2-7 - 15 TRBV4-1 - CASSQEIGGGQEQYF TGCGCCAGCAGCCAAGAAATTGGAGGTGGGCAGGAGCAGTACTTC
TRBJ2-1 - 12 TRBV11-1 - CASSLLANEQFF TGTGCCAGCAGCTTACTAGCTAATGAGCAGTTCTTC
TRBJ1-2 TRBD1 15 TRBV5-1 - CASSSQGAAYYGYTF TGCGCCAGCAGCTCACAGGGGGCGGCATACTATGGCTACACCTTC
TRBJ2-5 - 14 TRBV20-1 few CSARNPTGRQTQYF TGCAGTGCTAGAAACCCGACAGGGAGGCAGACCCAGTACTTC
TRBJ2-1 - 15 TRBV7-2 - CASSLRWGLRDEQFF TGTGCCAGCAGCTTAAGGTGGGGACTTCGGGATGAGCAGTTCTTC
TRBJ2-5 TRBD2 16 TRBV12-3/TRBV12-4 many CASSLNPSGVKETQYF TGTGCCAGCAGTTTAAACCCCAGCGGGGTAAAAGAGACCCAGTACTTC
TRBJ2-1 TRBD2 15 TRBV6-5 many CASSLTSGEGNEQFF TGTGCCAGCAGTTTGACTAGCGGGGAGGGCAATGAGCAGTTCTTC
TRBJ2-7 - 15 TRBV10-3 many CAISDVALASDEQYF TGTGCCATCAGTGATGTGGCCCTAGCGAGTGACGAGCAGTACTTC
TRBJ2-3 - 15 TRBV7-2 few CASSLRGRSTDTQYF TGTGCCAGCAGCTTACGGGGGCGCAGCACAGATACGCAGTATTTT
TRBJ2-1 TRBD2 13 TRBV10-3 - CATYSGGVREQFF TGTGCCACCTATAGCGGGGGGGTTCGTGAGCAGTTCTTC
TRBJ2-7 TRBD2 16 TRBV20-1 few CSAPTPGGASYNEQYF TGCAGTGCCCCTACCCCCGGGGGGGCCTCCTACAATGAGCAGTACTTC
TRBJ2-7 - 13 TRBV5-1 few CASSPDASYEQYF TGCGCCAGCAGCCCGGACGCCTCCTACGAGCAGTACTTC
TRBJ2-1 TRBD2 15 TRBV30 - CAWSVRLAGGSEQFF TGTGCCTGGAGTGTAAGGCTAGCGGGGGGATCTGAGCAGTTCTTC
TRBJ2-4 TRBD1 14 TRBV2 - CASSSRTGENIQYF TGTGCCAGCAGTTCTAGGACAGGGGAAAACATTCAGTACTTC
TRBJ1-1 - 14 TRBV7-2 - CASSLRKAWTEAFF TGTGCCAGCAGCTTAAGGAAGGCCTGGACTGAAGCTTTCTTT
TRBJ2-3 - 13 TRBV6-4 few CANSDSSTDTQYF TGTGCCAACAGTGACTCCAGCACAGATACGCAGTATTTT
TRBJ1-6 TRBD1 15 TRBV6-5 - CASSYSGQGISPLHF TGTGCCAGCAGTTACTCCGGACAGGGGATATCACCCCTCCACTTT
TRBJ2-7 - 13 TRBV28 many CASSFALNYEQYF TGTGCCAGCAGTTTTGCCCTAAACTACGAGCAGTACTTC
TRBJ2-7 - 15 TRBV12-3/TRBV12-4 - CASSFSSRGSYEQYF TGTGCCAGCAGTTTTTCTTCTAGGGGATCCTACGAGCAGTACTTC
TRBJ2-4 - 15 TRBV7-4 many CASSLPGNLKNIQYF TGTGCCAGCAGCCTCCCGGGGAACTTAAAAAACATTCAGTACTTC
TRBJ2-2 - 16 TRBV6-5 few CASSYSRTVNTGELFF TGTGCCAGCAGTTACTCCCGGACGGTGAACACCGGGGAGCTGTTTTTT
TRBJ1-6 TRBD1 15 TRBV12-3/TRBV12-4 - CASSFKGAGNSPLHF TGTGCCAGCAGTTTCAAGGGGGCTGGAAATTCACCCCTCCACTTT
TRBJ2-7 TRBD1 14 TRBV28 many CASSEVTGAYEQYF TGTGCCAGCAGTGAGGTGACAGGGGCCTACGAGCAGTACTTC
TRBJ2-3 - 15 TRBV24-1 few CATSDPRARTDTQYF TGTGCCACCAGTGATCCCAGGGCCCGCACAGATACGCAGTATTTT
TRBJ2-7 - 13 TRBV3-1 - CASSPIQGYEQYF TGTGCCAGCAGCCCTATACAGGGCTACGAGCAGTACTTC